These 22 T cell receptor beta chains were sequenced from one sample in a study of T cell responses to AZD1222 COVID-19 vaccine. The data were produced by immunoSEQ multiplex PCR, yet TCRdb's version contains in-frame clones alone and is incomplete. The sample carries about 150,000 clones, roughly nine tenths recorded once. Sequenced here: peripheral blood, sampled 28 days after the second AZD1222 dose. These receptors came from an adult who received the AZD1222 COVID-19 vaccine.

The chain combines TRBV5-6 with TRBJ2-7, with D perhaps assigned TRBD1 or TRBD2 (5 bases each). The V gene's germline CDR1 is SGHDT and CDR2 YYEEEE. This CDR3 comprises 14 residues. V was clipped by 5 bases and J by 3 bases, with 15 bases between them. CDR3 protein: CASSRFGGNYEQYF. The CDR3 region has the DNA TGTGCCAGCAGTCGATTTGGGGGAAACTACGAGCAGTACTTC.

This chain joins TRBV6-5 and TRBJ2-5; TRBD1 might be the D (5 bases). Germline V gene sequence: CDR1 MNHEY, CDR2 SVGAGI. The CDR3 covers 15 residues. V was cut by 7 bases and J by 10 bases, with 25 bases left in between. The CDR3 is CASTKASGAQEGQYF. The CDR3 nucleotides are TGTGCCAGCACCAAAGCGTCCGGAGCACAGGAAGGCCAGTACTTC.

This chain links TRBV10-3 with TRBJ2-5; 8 bases fit TRBD2. Germline trimming cut 7 bases from V and 4 bases from J; bases unmatched to any gene: 11. This CDR3 has 15 amino acids. The germline V gene encodes CDR1 ENHRY and CDR2 SYGVKD. The CDR3 nucleotides read TGTGCCATCAAGGGTGTCGGGGGGGGCGGAGAGACCCAGTACTTC. Its translation is CAIKGVGGGGETQYF.

The chain combines TRBV27 with TRBJ1-2; perhaps TRBD1 as D (5 bases). Germline values: CDR1 MNHEY, CDR2 SMNVEV (reference sequence). V was clipped by 8 bases and J by 3 bases, with 16 bases between them. The CDR3 contains 14 residues. The CDR3 reads CASYAPGRDYGYTF. The CDR3 coding sequence is TGTGCCAGCTATGCACCAGGGCGGGACTATGGCTACACCTTC.

The chain combines TRBV2 with TRBJ1-2; D is perhaps TRBD1 (6 bases). V lost 5 bases to trimming and J lost 6 bases, with 16 bases between them. Germline assignment: CDR1 SNHLY and CDR2 FYNNEI. The CDR3 is 14 amino acids. CDR3 coding DNA: TGTGCCAGCAGTCCCCGACAGGCCGGGGATGGCTACACCTTC. This encodes CASSPRQAGDGYTF.

The chain carries TRBV19 and TRBJ2-1, with 7 positions matching TRBD2. Germline assignment: CDR1 LNHDA and CDR2 SQIVND (reference sequence). This CDR3 region has 14 residues. The V and J ends lost 6 bases and 3 bases, in that order; junction bases with no gene match: 5. CDR3 nucleotides: TGTGCCAGTAGGATCCAGCGGGGCTACAATGAGCAGTTCTTC. It translates to CASRIQRGYNEQFF.

The rearrangement uses TRBV7-9 and TRBJ1-5; the D gene is possibly TRBD1 (6 bases). With 3 bases removed from V and 2 bases from J, the gap between germline ends came to 8 bases. From germline, CDR1 is SEHNR and CDR2 FQNEAQ (reference sequence). The CDR3 spans 14 residues. CDR3 protein: CASSLSGGNQPQHF. The CDR3 DNA sequence: TGTGCCAGCAGCTTGTCAGGGGGCAATCAGCCCCAGCATTTT.

This clone was counted once. The CDR3 coding sequence is TGTGCTAGTGGTTTGGAGACTAGCTTGTACTTC. Translation gives CASGLETSLYF. The V gene is TRBV12-5, the J gene TRBJ2-4; TRBD2 aligns across 7 bases. Trimming removed 1 base from V and 15 bases from J; junction bases left unmatched: 3. CDR3 length: 11 amino acids. Germline V gene lookup returns CDR1 LGHNT and CDR2 FRNRAP.

The chain has TRBV2 and TRBJ1-1; D is unresolved. CDR3 length: 13 residues. Deletions cut 4 bases from V and 2 bases from J, with 8 bases between. CDR1 is SNHLY, CDR2 FYNNEI, per germline. CDR3 sequence: CASSGPLNTEAFF. In nucleotides, the CDR3 is TGTGCCAGCAGTGGACCTTTAAACACTGAAGCTTTCTTT.

A single count supports this clone. The chain recombines TRBV18 with TRBJ1-5, with a tentative D call TRBD1 (5 bases). This CDR3 is 15 amino acids long. Germline assignment: CDR1 KGHSH and CDR2 LQKENI. The V and J ends lost 3 bases and 4 bases respectively, with 13 bases between them. The chain's CDR3 is CASSPTGGDNQPQHF. The CDR3 DNA reads TGTGCCAGCTCACCCACCGGGGGGGATAATCAGCCCCAGCATTTT.

The chain uses TRBV6-5 and TRBJ2-2; possible D gene TRBD2, 6 bases. V lost 0 bases and J 1 base, leaving 9 bases between the germline ends. CDR3 size: 16 residues. Germline CDR1 reads MNHEY; CDR2 reads SVGAGI. This chain's CDR3 is CASSYSGTLNTGELFF. CDR3 nucleotides: TGTGCCAGCAGTTACTCGGGGACTCTGAACACCGGGGAGCTGTTTTTT.

This chain links TRBV7-9 with TRBJ2-1, with TRBD1 matching over 10 bases. The CDR3 runs 18 residues. Germline-derived CDR1 and CDR2 are SEHNR and FQNEAQ (reference sequence). J was trimmed by 3 bases and V by 1 base; bases with no gene match: 9. CDR3 sequence: CASSLGRNRDRGYNEQFF. For the CDR3, the DNA is TGTGCCAGCAGCTTAGGCAGGAACCGGGACAGGGGCTACAATGAGCAGTTCTTC.

V usage is TRBV28 and J usage is TRBJ1-2; D is perhaps TRBD1 (6 bases). The germline V and J ends were trimmed by 5 bases and 3 bases, with 19 bases remaining between them. The CDR3 length is 16 residues. The germline V gene has CDR1 MDHEN and CDR2 SYDVKM. The CDR3 coding sequence is TGTGCCAGCAGTACCCCAAACGGGACACCAGACTATGGCTACACCTTC. This encodes CASSTPNGTPDYGYTF.

The chain links TRBV6-1 to TRBJ2-7; D is unclear. In germline, CDR1 is MNHNS, CDR2 SASEGT. The CDR3 contains 15 residues. Trimming stripped 2 bases from V and 0 bases from J, with 11 bases between. CDR3 DNA: TGTGCCAGCAGTGAACAGAAGAATCCCTCCTACGAGCAGTACTTC. Translation: CASSEQKNPSYEQYF.

The count of this clone is one. The chain joins TRBV28 to TRBJ2-7, with TRBD1 matching 9 bases. The ends lost 6 bases at V and 4 bases at J; junction bases unmatched: 7. This CDR3 has 14 residues. Germline loops: CDR1 MDHEN, CDR2 SYDVKM. CDR3 in amino acids: CASRPGQGFYEQYF. The CDR3 DNA follows: TGTGCCAGCAGACCTGGACAGGGGTTTTACGAGCAGTACTTC.

The chain is built from TRBV7-3 and TRBJ1-2, with D tentatively TRBD1 (5 bases). V dropped 6 bases and J dropped 5 bases, with 13 bases sitting between them. The germline V gene encodes CDR1 SGHTA and CDR2 FQGTGA. The CDR3 has 13 residues. The CDR3 nucleotides read TGTGCCAGCAGTTCGGGGGACGCTTATGGCTACACCTTC. Amino acids: CASSSGDAYGYTF. Combining the CDR3 with reference TRBV7-3 and TRBJ1-2 gives the whole variable domain GAGVSQTPSNKVTEKGKYVELRCDPISGHTALYWYRQSLGQGPEFLIYFQGTGAADDSGLPNDRFFAVRPEGSVSTLKIQRTERGDSAVYLCASSSGDAYGYTFGSGTRLTVV.

J is TRBJ2-7 and V is TRBV30; the D is unclear. Germline CDR1 GTSNPN, CDR2 SVGIG (reference sequence). This CDR3 comprises 11 residues. Between the trimmed V and J ends, which lost 0 bases and 9 bases, there was a span of 9 bases. The CDR3 loop is CAWSVAVGQYF. The CDR3 DNA is TGTGCCTGGAGTGTAGCAGTCGGGCAGTACTTC.

The chain joins TRBV12-5 to TRBJ2-7, with 10 bases fitting TRBD2. Germline V CDR1 and CDR2: LGHNT, FRNRAP. Unmatched junction bases numbered 7, after V lost 2 bases and J lost 3 bases. The CDR3 has 16 residues. The CDR3 here is CASGLREGLASYEQYF. As DNA, the CDR3 is TGTGCTAGTGGTTTGCGAGAGGGACTAGCGAGCTACGAGCAGTACTTC.

The chain joins TRBV28 to TRBJ1-6, with 7 bases lining up with TRBD1. Trimming cost V 10 bases and J 5 bases; bases outside gene matches: 5. The CDR3 consists of 13 residues. Looked up from germline, CDR1 is MDHEN and CDR2 is SYDVKM. CDR3 residues: CATRGQHNSPLHF. The CDR3 nucleotides read TGTGCCACCCGGGGACAGCATAATTCACCCCTCCACTTT.

The chain uses TRBV7-2 and TRBJ1-2; no clear D. There are 13 residues in the CDR3. The germline V gene has CDR1 SGHTA and CDR2 FQGNSA. Trimming cost V 7 bases and J 6 bases, with 15 bases left between them. The CDR3 DNA reads as TGTGCCAGCAACTGGAACGGGGAGGATGGCTACACCTTC. Protein sequence: CASNWNGEDGYTF.

This clone has just a few counts. The V call is TRBV24-1, the J call TRBJ2-3; 14 bases are shared with TRBD2. The CDR3 runs to 19 residues. With 4 bases clipped from V and 4 bases from J, the junction kept 12 bases outside the gene matches. CDR1 is KGHDR, CDR2 SFDVKD, per germline. The CDR3 region is CATSDYRTSGRRDPDTQYF. The CDR3 DNA is TGTGCCACCAGTGACTATAGGACTAGCGGGAGGAGAGATCCAGATACGCAGTATTTT.

V usage is TRBV5-1 and J usage is TRBJ2-1; D unresolved. Germline values: CDR1 SGHRS, CDR2 YFSETQ. Trimming cost V 0 bases and J 6 bases, with 4 bases left between them. This CDR3 spans 12 amino acids. Here the CDR3 reads CASSLDGNEQFF. For the CDR3, the DNA is TGCGCCAGCAGCTTGGATGGCAATGAGCAGTTCTTC.